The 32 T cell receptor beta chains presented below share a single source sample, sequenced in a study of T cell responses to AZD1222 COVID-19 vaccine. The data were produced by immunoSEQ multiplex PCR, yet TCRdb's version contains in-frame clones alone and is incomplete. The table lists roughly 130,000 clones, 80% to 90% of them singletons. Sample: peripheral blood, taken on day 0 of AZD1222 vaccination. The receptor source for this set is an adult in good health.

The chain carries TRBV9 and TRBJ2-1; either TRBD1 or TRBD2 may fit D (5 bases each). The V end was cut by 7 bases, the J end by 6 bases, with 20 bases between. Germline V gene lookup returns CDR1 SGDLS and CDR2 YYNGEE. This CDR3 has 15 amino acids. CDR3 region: CASRTWGSPPNEQFF. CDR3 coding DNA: TGTGCCAGCCGGACGTGGGGGAGCCCCCCCAATGAGCAGTTCTTC.

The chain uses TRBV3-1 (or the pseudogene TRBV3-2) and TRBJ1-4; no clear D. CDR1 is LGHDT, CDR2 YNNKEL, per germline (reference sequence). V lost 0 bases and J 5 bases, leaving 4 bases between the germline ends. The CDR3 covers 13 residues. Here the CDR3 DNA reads TGTGCCAGCAGCCAAGAGCAGAATGAAAAACTGTTTTTT. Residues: CASSQEQNEKLFF.

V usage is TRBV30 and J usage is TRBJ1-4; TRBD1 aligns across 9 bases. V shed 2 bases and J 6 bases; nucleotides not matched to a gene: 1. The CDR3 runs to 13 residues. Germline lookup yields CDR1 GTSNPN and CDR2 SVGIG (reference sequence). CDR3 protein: CAWSTGGDEKLFF. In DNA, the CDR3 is TGTGCCTGGAGTACAGGGGGCGATGAAAAACTGTTTTTT.

The CDR3 nucleotides read TGTGCCAGCAGTTTAGGGGACAGGGCACAGTTCTTC. It yields the protein CASSLGDRAQFF. The rearrangement links TRBV12-3 or TRBV12-4 to TRBJ2-1; 9 bases are a match to TRBD1. V lost 1 base, J lost 13 bases, and 2 bases stayed unmatched. This CDR3 contains 12 residues.

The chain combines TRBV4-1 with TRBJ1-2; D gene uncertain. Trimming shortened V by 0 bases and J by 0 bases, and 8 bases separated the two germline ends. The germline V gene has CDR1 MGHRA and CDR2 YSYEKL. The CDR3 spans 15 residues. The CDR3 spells CASSQDDGANYGYTF. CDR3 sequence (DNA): TGCGCCAGCAGCCAAGATGACGGGGCTAACTATGGCTACACCTTC.

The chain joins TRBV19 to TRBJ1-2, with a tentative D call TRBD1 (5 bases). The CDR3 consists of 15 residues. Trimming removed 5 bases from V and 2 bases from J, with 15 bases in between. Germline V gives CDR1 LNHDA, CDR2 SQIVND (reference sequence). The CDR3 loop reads CASSRLRVTNYGYTF. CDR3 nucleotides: TGTGCCAGTAGTCGACTCAGGGTGACCAACTATGGCTACACCTTC. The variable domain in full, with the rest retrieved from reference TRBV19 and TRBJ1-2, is DGGITQSPKYLFRKEGQNVTLSCEQNLNHDAMYWYRQDPGQGLRLIYYSQIVNDFQKGDIAEGYSVSREKKESFPLTVTSAQKNPTAFYLCASSRLRVTNYGYTFGSGTRLTVV.

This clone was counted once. The CDR3 bases are TGCAGTGCTAGTTCCCCCGAACAGGGCGGGGAAAAACTGTTTTTT. Translating it yields CSASSPEQGGEKLFF. The rearrangement joins TRBV20-1 to TRBJ1-4; D might be TRBD1 (6 bases). This CDR3 has 15 residues. V was trimmed by 3 bases and J by 8 bases, leaving 19 bases between them. Germline V gene lookup returns CDR1 DFQATT and CDR2 SNEGSKA (reference sequence).

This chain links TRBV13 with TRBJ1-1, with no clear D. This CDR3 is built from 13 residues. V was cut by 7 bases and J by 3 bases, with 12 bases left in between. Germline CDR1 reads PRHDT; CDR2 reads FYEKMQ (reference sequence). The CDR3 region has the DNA TGTGCCAGCACCCCGGAGGCCGACACTGAAGCTTTCTTT. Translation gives CASTPEADTEAFF.

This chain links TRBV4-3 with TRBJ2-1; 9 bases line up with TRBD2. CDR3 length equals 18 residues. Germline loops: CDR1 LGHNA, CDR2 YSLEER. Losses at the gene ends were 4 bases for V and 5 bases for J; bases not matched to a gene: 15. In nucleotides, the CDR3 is TGCGCCAGCAGCCGAAGCGCGACTAGCGGAGAAGATAACAATGAGCAGTTCTTC. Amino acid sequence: CASSRSATSGEDNNEQFF.

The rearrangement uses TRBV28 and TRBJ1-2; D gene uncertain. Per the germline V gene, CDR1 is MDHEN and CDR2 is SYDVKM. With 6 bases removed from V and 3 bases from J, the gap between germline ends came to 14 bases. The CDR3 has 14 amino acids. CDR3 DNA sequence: TGTGCCAGCAGCGCCCTCCGACGCGACTATGGCTACACCTTC. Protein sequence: CASSALRRDYGYTF.

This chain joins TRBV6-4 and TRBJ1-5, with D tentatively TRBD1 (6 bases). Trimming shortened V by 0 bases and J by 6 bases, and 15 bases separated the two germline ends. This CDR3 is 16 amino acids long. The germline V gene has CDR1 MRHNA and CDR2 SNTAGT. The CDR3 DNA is TGTGCCAGCAGTGACTCAGGGGGGGTTTGGAGTCAGCCCCAGCATTTT. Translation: CASSDSGGVWSQPQHF.

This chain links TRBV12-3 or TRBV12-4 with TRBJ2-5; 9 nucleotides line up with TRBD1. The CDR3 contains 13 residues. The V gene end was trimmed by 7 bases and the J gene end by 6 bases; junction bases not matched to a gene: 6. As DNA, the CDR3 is TGTGCCAGCACCTCGACAGGGGGAAAGACCCAGTACTTC. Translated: CASTSTGGKTQYF.

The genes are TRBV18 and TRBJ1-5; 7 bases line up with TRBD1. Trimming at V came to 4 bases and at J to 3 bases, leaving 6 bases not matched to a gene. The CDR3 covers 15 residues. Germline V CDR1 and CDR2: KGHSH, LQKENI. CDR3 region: CASSLDRVDNQPQHF. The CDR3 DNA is TGTGCCAGCTCACTCGACAGGGTAGACAATCAGCCCCAGCATTTT.

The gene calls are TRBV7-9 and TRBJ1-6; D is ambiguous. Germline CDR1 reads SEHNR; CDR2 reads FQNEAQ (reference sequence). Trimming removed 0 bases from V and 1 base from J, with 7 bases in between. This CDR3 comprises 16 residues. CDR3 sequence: CASSLASGSYNSPLHF. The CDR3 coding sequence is TGTGCCAGCAGCTTAGCGTCGGGTTCCTATAATTCACCCCTCCACTTT.

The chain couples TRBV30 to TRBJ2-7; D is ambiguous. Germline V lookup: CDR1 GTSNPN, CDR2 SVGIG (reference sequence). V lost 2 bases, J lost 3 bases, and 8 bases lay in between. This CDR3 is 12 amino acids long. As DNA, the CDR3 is TGTGCCTGGAGTCCGACGGGCTACGAGCAGTACTTC. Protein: CAWSPTGYEQYF.

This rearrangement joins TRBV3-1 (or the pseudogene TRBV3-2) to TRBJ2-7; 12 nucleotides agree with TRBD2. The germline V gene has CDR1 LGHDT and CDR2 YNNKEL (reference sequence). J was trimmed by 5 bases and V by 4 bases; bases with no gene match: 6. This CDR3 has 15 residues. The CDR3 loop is CASSLLAGGWDEQYF. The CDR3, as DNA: TGTGCCAGCAGCCTACTAGCGGGAGGTTGGGACGAGCAGTACTTC.

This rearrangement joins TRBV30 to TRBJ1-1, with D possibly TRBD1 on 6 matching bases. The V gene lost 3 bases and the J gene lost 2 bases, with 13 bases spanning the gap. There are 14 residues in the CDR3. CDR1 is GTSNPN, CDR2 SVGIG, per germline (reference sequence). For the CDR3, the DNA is TGTGCCTGGAGGGGGGTGGGACAAAACACTGAAGCTTTCTTT. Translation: CAWRGVGQNTEAFF.

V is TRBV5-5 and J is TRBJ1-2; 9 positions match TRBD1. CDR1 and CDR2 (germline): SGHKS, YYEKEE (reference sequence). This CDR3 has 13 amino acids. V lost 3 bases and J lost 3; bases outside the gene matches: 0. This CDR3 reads CASSWDRDYGYTF. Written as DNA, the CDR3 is TGTGCCAGCAGCTGGGACAGGGACTATGGCTACACCTTC.

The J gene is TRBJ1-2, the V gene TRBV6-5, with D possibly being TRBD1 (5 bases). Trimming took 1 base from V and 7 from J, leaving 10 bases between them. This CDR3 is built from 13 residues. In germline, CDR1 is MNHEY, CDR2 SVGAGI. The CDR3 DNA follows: TGTGCCAGCAGTTACTTGGCAGGGAGTGGCTACACCTTC. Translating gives CASSYLAGSGYTF.

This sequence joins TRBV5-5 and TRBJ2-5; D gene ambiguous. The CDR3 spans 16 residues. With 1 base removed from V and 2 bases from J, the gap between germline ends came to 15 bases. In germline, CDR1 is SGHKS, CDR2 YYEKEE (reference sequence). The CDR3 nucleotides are TGTGCCAGCAGCTTGTCCCCTTTCTCGGAACAAGAGACCCAGTACTTC. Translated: CASSLSPFSEQETQYF.

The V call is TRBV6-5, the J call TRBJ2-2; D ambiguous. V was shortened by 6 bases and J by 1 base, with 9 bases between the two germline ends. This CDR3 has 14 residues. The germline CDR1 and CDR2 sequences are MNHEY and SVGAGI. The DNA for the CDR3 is TGTGCCAGCAGAGGGCAACAGAACACCGGGGAGCTGTTTTTT. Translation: CASRGQQNTGELFF.

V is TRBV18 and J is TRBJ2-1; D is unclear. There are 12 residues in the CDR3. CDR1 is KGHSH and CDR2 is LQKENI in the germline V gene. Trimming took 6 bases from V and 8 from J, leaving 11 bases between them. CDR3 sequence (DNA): TGTGCCAGCTCCCCCCAAGTCTATGAGCAGTTCTTC. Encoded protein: CASSPQVYEQFF.

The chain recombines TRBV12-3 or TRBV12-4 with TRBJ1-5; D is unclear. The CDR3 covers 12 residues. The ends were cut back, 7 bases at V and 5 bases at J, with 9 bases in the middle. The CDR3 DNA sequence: TGTGCCAGCACGCGTGGGGATCAGCCCCAGCATTTT. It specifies CASTRGDQPQHF.

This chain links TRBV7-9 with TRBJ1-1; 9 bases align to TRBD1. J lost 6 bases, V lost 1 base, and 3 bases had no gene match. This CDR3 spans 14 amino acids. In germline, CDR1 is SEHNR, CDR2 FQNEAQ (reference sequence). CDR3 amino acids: CASSLVGTGSEAFF. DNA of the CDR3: TGTGCCAGCAGCTTAGTTGGGACAGGGTCTGAAGCTTTCTTT.

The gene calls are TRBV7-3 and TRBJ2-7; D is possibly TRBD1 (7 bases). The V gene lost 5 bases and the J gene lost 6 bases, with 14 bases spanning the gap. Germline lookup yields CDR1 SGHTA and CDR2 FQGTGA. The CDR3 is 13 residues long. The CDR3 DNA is TGTGCCAGCAGCGCACACAGGGGAGGCGAGCAGTACTTC. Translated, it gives CASSAHRGGEQYF. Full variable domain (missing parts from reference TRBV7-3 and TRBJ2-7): GAGVSQTPSNKVTEKGKYVELRCDPISGHTALYWYRQSLGQGPEFLIYFQGTGAADDSGLPNDRFFAVRPEGSVSTLKIQRTERGDSAVYLCASSAHRGGEQYFGPGTRLTVT.

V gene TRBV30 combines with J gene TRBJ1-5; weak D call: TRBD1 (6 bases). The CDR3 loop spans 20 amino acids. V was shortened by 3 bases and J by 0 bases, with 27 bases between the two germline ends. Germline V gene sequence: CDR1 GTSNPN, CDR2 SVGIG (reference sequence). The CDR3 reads CAWSPKSGGRRIHSNQPQHF. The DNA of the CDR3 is TGTGCCTGGAGCCCAAAATCGGGGGGGCGACGCATTCATAGCAATCAGCCCCAGCATTTT.

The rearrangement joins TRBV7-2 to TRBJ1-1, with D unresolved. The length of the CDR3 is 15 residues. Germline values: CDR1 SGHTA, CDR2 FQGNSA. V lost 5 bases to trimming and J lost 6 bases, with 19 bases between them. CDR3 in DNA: TGTGCCAGCAGCCCCGATATAGGGCGAATGGCTGAAGCTTTCTTT. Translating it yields CASSPDIGRMAEAFF.

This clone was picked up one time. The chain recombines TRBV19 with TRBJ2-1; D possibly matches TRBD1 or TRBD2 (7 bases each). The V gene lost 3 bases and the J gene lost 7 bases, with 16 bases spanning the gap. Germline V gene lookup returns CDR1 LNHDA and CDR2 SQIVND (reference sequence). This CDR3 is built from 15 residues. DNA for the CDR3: TGTGCCAGTAGTATCAGGGGGGGCGGGTGGAATGAGCAGTTCTTC. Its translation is CASSIRGGGWNEQFF.

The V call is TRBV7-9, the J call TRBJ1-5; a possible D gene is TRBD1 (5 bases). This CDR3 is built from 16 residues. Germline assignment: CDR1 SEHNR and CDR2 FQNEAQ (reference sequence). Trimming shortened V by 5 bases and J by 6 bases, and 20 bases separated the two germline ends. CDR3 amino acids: CASSPAGPTSSQPQHF. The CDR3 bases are TGTGCCAGCAGCCCAGCGGGGCCTACGTCCAGTCAGCCCCAGCATTTT.

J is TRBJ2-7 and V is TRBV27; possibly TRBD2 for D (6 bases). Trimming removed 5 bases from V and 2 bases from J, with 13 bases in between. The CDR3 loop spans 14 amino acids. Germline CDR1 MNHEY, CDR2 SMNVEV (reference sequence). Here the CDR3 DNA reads TGTGCCAGCAGTGCAGGCGGGATGCCCTACGAGCAGTACTTC. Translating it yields CASSAGGMPYEQYF.

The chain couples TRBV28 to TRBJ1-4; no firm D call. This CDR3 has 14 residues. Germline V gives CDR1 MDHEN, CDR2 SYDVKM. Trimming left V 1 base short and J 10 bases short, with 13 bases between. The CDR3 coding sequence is TGTGCCAGCAGTTTATCCCGACCCGGCGGAAAACTGTTTTTT. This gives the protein CASSLSRPGGKLFF.

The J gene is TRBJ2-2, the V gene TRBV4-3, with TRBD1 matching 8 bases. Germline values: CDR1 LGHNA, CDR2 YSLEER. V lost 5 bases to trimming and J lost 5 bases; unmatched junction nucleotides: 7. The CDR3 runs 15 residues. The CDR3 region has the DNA TGCGCCAGCAGCGAGCAGGGGGCGCTTACCGGGGAGCTGTTTTTT. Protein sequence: CASSEQGALTGELFF.